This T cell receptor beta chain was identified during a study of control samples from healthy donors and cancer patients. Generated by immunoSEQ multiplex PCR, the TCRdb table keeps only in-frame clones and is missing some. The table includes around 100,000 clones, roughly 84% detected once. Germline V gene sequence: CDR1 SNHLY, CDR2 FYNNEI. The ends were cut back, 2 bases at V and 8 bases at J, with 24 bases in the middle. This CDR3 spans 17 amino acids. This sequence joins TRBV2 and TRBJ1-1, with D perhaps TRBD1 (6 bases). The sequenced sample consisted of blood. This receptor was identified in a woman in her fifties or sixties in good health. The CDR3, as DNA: TGTGCCAGCAGTGAAAGGGATTTCTGGGGGGCGCAGCCCGAAGCTTTCTTT. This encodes CASSERDFWGAQPEAFF.